This TCR beta chain emerged from a study of blood T cell repertoires in COVID-19. V dropped 0 bases and J dropped 0 bases, with 9 bases sitting between them. The germline CDR1 and CDR2 sequences are SGHRS and YFSETQ. The CDR3 totals 15 residues. Repertoires were generated with immunoSEQ multiplex PCR, while TCRdb's copy carries only in-frame clones and drops some. The sample has 110,000 to 150,000 clones; around 90% are singletons. This chain connects TRBV5-1 to TRBJ1-1, with D tentatively TRBD1 (5 bases). Sequenced sample: peripheral blood. This sequence originates from a woman of 80 years or more with acute or convalescent COVID-19. The chain's CDR3 is CASSLGGRMNTEAFF. CDR3 coding DNA: TGCGCCAGCAGCTTGGGGGGCAGAATGAACACTGAAGCTTTCTTT.